A selection of T cell receptor beta chains follows, all from one sample in a study of blood T cells in healthy people across ages. TCRdb independently ran MiXCR on the 5' RACE reads; one entry per CDR3 protein. The sample comprises 600,000 to 850,000 distinct CDR3 sequences, just under 25% of which are singletons, and 8% to 10% rests with the top ten. The data also belong to a second study, concerning T cells of mothers and their children.

Material for sequencing was blood. These receptors all come from a boy between 5 and 17 years old in good health. The CDR3 runs from the conserved cysteine through the conserved F or W. D genes are given only for firm matches. Expanded clones get a size class; other rows say once, few or many, or leave the size out.

TRBV7-9	TRBD2	TRBJ2-1	-	TGTGCCAGCAGCGAGAGGGGACTAGTGGTCCAGGACTCCTACAATGAGCAGTTCTTC	CASSERGLVVQDSYNEQFF
TRBV5-1	-	TRBJ2-2	few	TGCGCCAGCAGCTTGGGACAGGAGGGGACCGGGGAGCTGTTTTTT	CASSLGQEGTGELFF
TRBV12-3/TRBV12-4	TRBD2	TRBJ2-1	-	TGTGCCAGCAGACCGGGGACTAGCGGGAGGGCTGGTCGTGAGCAGTTCTTC	CASRPGTSGRAGREQFF
TRBV7-6	TRBD2	TRBJ2-5	-	TGTGCCAGCAGCCCCCCAGCTAGCGGGGGGTATGAGACCCAGTACTTC	CASSPPASGGYETQYF
TRBV5-1	TRBD1	TRBJ1-2	-	TGCGCCAGCACTATTACAGGGGGCCGTGGCTACACCTTC	CASTITGGRGYTF
TRBV6-2/TRBV6-3	-	TRBJ2-1	few	TGTGCCAGCAGTTATGACAGTTACAATGAGCAGTTCTTC	CASSYDSYNEQFF
TRBV12-3/TRBV12-4	-	TRBJ2-2	few	TGTGCCAGCAGGAGGACCCCGGAAGGGACCGGGGAGCTGTTTTTT	CASRRTPEGTGELFF
TRBV28	-	TRBJ2-3	-	TGTGCCAGCAGTCCCACAGGGAAACAGTATTTT	CASSPTGKQYF
TRBV13	TRBD1	TRBJ1-1	-	TGTGCCAGCAGCCTTCATGGACAGGGGAACACTGAAGCTTTCTTT	CASSLHGQGNTEAFF
TRBV28	TRBD2	TRBJ2-7	few	TGTGCCACTGGGGCTGGACTAGCGGGAACCTACGAGCAGTACTTC	CATGAGLAGTYEQYF
TRBV19	-	TRBJ2-2	few	TGTGCCAGTAGTCCGGCCCGGGGGGCCACCGGGGAGCTGTTTTTT	CASSPARGATGELFF
TRBV28	TRBD1	TRBJ1-2	few	TGTGCCAGCAGTTTCGCACCGGGACAGGGGAACTATGGCTACACCTTC	CASSFAPGQGNYGYTF
TRBV12-3/TRBV12-4	-	TRBJ2-5	few	TGTGCCAGCAGCGTCACGTTAGGGCTTTCTAATAGCCAGGAGACCCAGTACTTC	CASSVTLGLSNSQETQYF
TRBV5-1	TRBD2	TRBJ2-3	-	TGCGCCAGCAGCTGGGTGACTAGCGTTAAAACAGATACGCAGTATTTT	CASSWVTSVKTDTQYF
TRBV5-8	TRBD1	TRBJ2-1	-	TGTGCCAGCAGCGGCGGGACAGGGGTTGACAATGAGCAGTTCTTC	CASSGGTGVDNEQFF
TRBV13	-	TRBJ1-1	-	TGTGCCAGCAGCTTGCCCAGCGGATCGCAAGATGAAGCTTTCTTT	CASSLPSGSQDEAFF
TRBV4-3	TRBD2	TRBJ2-3	-	TGCGCCAGCAGCCCTCAGCGGGGGGCCCTTACAGATACGCAGTATTTT	CASSPQRGALTDTQYF
TRBV11-3	-	TRBJ2-7	-	TGTGCCAGCAGCTCTGGTCCTATCTTCGAGCAGTACTTC	CASSSGPIFEQYF
TRBV28	-	TRBJ2-2	-	TGTGCCAGCAGCTCTAAGCCCGGGGAGCTGTTTTTT	CASSSKPGELFF
TRBV5-1	-	TRBJ2-3	-	TGCGCCAGCAGCTTGGGACAGGCTGGGACAGATACGCAGTATTTT	CASSLGQAGTDTQYF
TRBV27	-	TRBJ2-3	-	TGTGCCAGCAGCCAGGGTAGAGGAGATACGCAGTATTTT	CASSQGRGDTQYF
TRBV5-1	-	TRBJ2-5	-	TGCGCCAGCAGCCTTGACATTCCCAGTGGAGAGACCCAGTACTTC	CASSLDIPSGETQYF
TRBV10-3	-	TRBJ2-6	-	TGTGCCATCAGTGAACGGGAAACTGGGGCCAACGTCCTGACTTTC	CAISERETGANVLTF
TRBV6-6	-	TRBJ2-7	-	TGTGCCAGCACTCACAGAGTTGGGGGCGGTTACGAGCAGTACTTC	CASTHRVGGGYEQYF
TRBV4-2	TRBD2	TRBJ2-1	few	TGTGCCAGCAGCTTGGGACTAGCGGGGGTCGGGGGTGAGCAGTTCTTC	CASSLGLAGVGGEQFF
TRBV5-6	TRBD1	TRBJ2-1	few	TGTGCCAGCAGCATAACAGGGGGCATCTCCTACAATGAGCAGTTCTTC	CASSITGGISYNEQFF
TRBV7-6	-	TRBJ2-7	-	TGTGCCAGCAGCTTAACCCATTACGCGCCCGAGCAGTACTTC	CASSLTHYAPEQYF
TRBV20-1	TRBD1	TRBJ1-2	-	TGCAGTGCTTTGGACAGGGGCGGCTATGGCTACACCTTC	CSALDRGGYGYTF
TRBV29-1	-	TRBJ2-7	-	TGCAGCGTGGCGGAGTCGGGCTACGAGCAGTACTTC	CSVAESGYEQYF
TRBV6-1	TRBD1	TRBJ2-2	-	TGTGCCAGCAGGACAACCGGGACAGGGGGAACCGGGGAGCTGTTTTTT	CASRTTGTGGTGELFF
TRBV7-2	TRBD2	TRBJ2-1	-	TGTGCCAGCAGCTTACGTCGGCGGGAGGGCCATGAGCAGTTCTTC	CASSLRRREGHEQFF
TRBV20-1	TRBD1	TRBJ2-3	few	TGCAGTGCTAGGGGCGGACAGGGGGCCACAGATACGCAGTATTTT	CSARGGQGATDTQYF
TRBV6-5	TRBD1	TRBJ2-5	-	TGTGCCAGCAGTTACACAGGGGGCGGTCAAGAGACCCAGTACTTC	CASSYTGGGQETQYF
TRBV6-2/TRBV6-3	-	TRBJ2-3	few	TGTGCCAGCAGTTACTCTTTTTCGGATACGCAGTATTTT	CASSYSFSDTQYF
TRBV20-1	TRBD1	TRBJ2-7	few	TGCAGTGCCAACAGGGGGCGAAGTGAGCAGTACTTC	CSANRGRSEQYF
TRBV13	TRBD1	TRBJ2-5	-	TGTGCCAGCACAGGAACAGGGGAAGAGACCCAGTACTTC	CASTGTGEETQYF
TRBV20-1	-	TRBJ1-1	-	TGCAGTGTCAGGAGGAACACTGAAGCTTTCTTT	CSVRRNTEAFF
TRBV24-1	TRBD1	TRBJ2-5	-	TGTGCCACCAGTGAGGGGACAGGGGCGCAACCGTTCTTC	CATSEGTGAQPFF
TRBV28	-	TRBJ2-4	-	TGTGCCAGCAGTGAACAGGGGACTATAGCCAAAAACATTCAGTACTTC	CASSEQGTIAKNIQYF
TRBV7-2	TRBD2	TRBJ2-3	-	TGTGCCAGCAGCCCTCGGGCGGGAGACGCAGATACGCAGTATTTT	CASSPRAGDADTQYF
TRBV9	TRBD2	TRBJ2-1	few	TGTGCCAGCAGCGTGACTTCCCTAGCGGGACCAAATGAGCAGTTCTTC	CASSVTSLAGPNEQFF
TRBV4-1	-	TRBJ2-7	-	TGCGCCAGCAGCCAAGAGATCCCCTACGAGCAGTACTTC	CASSQEIPYEQYF
TRBV19	TRBD1	TRBJ1-2	-	TGTGCCAGTAGTATAGGGACAGGGAACTATGGCTACACCTTC	CASSIGTGNYGYTF
TRBV6-6	-	TRBJ1-4	-	TGTGCCAGCAGTTACTCGAGGTTGGAAAAACTGTTTTTT	CASSYSRLEKLFF
TRBV28	TRBD1	TRBJ2-7	-	TGTGCCAGCCAACGGGGACCTGGGACAGACTACGGGCAGTACTTC	CASQRGPGTDYGQYF
TRBV4-2	-	TRBJ2-6	-	TGTGCCAGCAGCCAAGATCCTAGGACAGATTCATCTGGGGCCAACCTCCTGACTTTC	CASSQDPRTDSSGANLLTF
TRBV6-2/TRBV6-3	TRBD2	TRBJ2-5	few	TGTGCCAGCAGTTTTAACCCTTCGGGTAGCGGGGGGGCCCGGGAGACCCAGTACTTC	CASSFNPSGSGGARETQYF
TRBV7-2	-	TRBJ2-5	few	TGTGCCAGCAGCATACTAGAGACCCAGTACTTC	CASSILETQYF
TRBV7-9	-	TRBJ2-5	few	TGTGCCAGCAGCCCCGACTTCCAGGGGTTTAAGGAGACCCAGTACTTC	CASSPDFQGFKETQYF
TRBV4-3	TRBD1	TRBJ1-4	-	TGCGCCAGCAGCCAGGGAACAGGGGTTAGGGAAAAACTGTTTTTT	CASSQGTGVREKLFF
TRBV5-4	-	TRBJ1-1	few	TGTGCCAGCAGCTGGTGGTCGGGAAACACTGAAGCTTTCTTT	CASSWWSGNTEAFF
TRBV7-9	-	TRBJ2-1	-	TGTGCCAGCAGCTTCGGACAGCAAGGAGGAAGCAATGAGCAGTTCTTC	CASSFGQQGGSNEQFF
TRBV5-1	-	TRBJ2-3	-	TGCGCCAGCAGCTTGGTCTCTAGCACAGATACGCAGTATTTT	CASSLVSSTDTQYF